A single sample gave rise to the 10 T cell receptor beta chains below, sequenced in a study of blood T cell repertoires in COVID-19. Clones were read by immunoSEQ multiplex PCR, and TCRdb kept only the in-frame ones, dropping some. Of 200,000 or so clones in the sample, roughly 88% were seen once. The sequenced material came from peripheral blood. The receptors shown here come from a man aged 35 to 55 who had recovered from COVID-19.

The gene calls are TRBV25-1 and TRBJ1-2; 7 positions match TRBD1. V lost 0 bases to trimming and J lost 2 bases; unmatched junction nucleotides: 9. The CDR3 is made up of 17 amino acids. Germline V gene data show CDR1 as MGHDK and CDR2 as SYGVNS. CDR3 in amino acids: CASSEYPQGESNYGYTF. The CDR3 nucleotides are TGTGCCAGCAGTGAATATCCCCAGGGGGAGTCCAACTATGGCTACACCTTC.

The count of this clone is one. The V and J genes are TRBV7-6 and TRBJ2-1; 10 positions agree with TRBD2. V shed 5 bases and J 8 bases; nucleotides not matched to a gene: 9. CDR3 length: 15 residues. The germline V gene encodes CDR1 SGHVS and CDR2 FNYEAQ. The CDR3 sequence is CASSPSSGGAYEQFF. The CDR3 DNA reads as TGTGCCAGCAGCCCCTCCAGCGGGGGGGCCTATGAGCAGTTCTTC.

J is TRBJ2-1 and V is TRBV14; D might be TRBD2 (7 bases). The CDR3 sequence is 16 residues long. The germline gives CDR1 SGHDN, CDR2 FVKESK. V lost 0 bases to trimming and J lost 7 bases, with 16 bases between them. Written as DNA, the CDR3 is TGTGCCAGCAGCCAAGATTTGAGTGGGGGGGCGAATGAGCAGTTCTTC. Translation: CASSQDLSGGANEQFF.

CDR3 region: CASRPSGRGTGELFF. CDR3 nucleotide sequence: TGTGCCAGCAGACCTAGCGGGAGAGGGACCGGGGAGCTGTTTTTT. The genes are TRBV6-2 or TRBV6-3 and TRBJ2-2; 10 bases align to TRBD2. Germline loops: CDR1 MNHEY, CDR2 SVGEGT. Trimming at V came to 6 bases and at J to 5 bases, leaving 6 bases not matched to a gene. The CDR3 spans 15 residues.

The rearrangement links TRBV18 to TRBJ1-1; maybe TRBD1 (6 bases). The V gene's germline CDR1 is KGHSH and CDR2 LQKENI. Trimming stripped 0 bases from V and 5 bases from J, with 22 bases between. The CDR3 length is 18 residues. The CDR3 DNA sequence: TGTGCCAGCTCACCACCGGGCGTTCTTCAGGGAAGGGGGACTGAAGCTTTCTTT. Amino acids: CASSPPGVLQGRGTEAFF. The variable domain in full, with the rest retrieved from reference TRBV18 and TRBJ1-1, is NAGVMQNPRHLVRRRGQEARLRCSPMKGHSHVYWYRQLPEEGLKFMVYLQKENIIDESGMPKERFSAEFPKEGPSILRIQQVVRGDSAAYFCASSPPGVLQGRGTEAFFGQGTRLTVV.

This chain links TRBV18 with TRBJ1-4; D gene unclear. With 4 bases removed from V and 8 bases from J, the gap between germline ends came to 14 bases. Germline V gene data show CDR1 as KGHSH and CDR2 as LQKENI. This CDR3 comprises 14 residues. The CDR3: CASSRAGIEEKLFF. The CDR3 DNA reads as TGTGCCAGCTCACGGGCAGGAATTGAAGAAAAACTGTTTTTT.

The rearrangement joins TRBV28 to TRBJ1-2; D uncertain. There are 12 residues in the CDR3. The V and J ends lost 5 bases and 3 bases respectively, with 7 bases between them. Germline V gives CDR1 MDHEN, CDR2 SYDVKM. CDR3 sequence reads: CASSLGDYGYTF. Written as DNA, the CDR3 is TGTGCCAGCAGTCTCGGGGACTATGGCTACACCTTC.

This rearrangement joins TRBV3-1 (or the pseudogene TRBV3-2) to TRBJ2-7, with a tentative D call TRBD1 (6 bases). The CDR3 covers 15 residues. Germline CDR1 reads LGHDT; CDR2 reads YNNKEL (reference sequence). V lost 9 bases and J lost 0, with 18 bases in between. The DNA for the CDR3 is TGTGCCAGAAACGACTCGGGACACTCCTCCTACGAGCAGTACTTC. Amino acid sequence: CARNDSGHSSYEQYF.

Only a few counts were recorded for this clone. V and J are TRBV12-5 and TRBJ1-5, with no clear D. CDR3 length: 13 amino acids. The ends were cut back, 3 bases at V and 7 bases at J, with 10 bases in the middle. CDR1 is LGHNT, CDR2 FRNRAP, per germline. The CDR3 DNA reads TGTGCTAGTGGTTTAGAGGAGTTACAGCCCCAGCATTTT. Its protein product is CASGLEELQPQHF.

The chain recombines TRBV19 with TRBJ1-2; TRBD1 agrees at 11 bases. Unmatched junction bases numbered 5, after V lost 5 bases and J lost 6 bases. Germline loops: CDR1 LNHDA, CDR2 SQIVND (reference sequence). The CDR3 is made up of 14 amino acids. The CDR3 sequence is CASSPRDRGNGYTF. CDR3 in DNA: TGTGCCAGTAGTCCACGGGACAGGGGGAATGGCTACACCTTC.